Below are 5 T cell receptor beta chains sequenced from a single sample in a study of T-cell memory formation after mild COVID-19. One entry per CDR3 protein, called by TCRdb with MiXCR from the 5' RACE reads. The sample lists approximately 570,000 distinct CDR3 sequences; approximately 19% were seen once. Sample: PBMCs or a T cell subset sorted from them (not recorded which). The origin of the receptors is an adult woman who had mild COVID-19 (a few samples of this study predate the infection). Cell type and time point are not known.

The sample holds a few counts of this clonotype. The CDR3 sequence is CASSQDAGYEQYF. CDR3 nucleotide sequence: TGCGCCAGCAGCCAAGACGCAGGGTACGAGCAGTACTTC. The rearrangement joins TRBV4-3 to TRBJ2-7, with D possibly being TRBD1 (5 bases). The CDR3 runs to 13 residues. V shed 0 bases and J shed 4 bases, with 7 bases lying between them. The germline CDR1 and CDR2 sequences are LGHNA and YSLEER.

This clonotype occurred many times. The CDR3 loop reads CASSLGTGDTQYF. In DNA form, the CDR3 reads TGCGCCAGCAGCTTGGGAACGGGAGATACGCAGTATTTT. The chain carries TRBV5-1 and TRBJ2-3; no reliable D call. CDR3 length equals 13 residues. In germline, CDR1 is SGHRS, CDR2 YFSETQ. Between the trimmed V and J ends, which lost 0 bases and 5 bases, there was a span of 7 bases.

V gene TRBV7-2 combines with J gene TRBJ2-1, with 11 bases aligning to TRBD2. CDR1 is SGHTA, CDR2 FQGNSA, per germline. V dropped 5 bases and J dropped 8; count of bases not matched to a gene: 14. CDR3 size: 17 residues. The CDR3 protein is CASSRTPTSGSYDEQFF. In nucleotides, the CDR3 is TGTGCCAGCAGCCGGACCCCTACTAGCGGGAGTTATGATGAGCAGTTCTTC.

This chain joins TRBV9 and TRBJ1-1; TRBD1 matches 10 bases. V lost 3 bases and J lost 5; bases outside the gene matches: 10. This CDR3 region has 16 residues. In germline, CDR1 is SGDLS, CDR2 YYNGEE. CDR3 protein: CASSGVTGTGVTEAFF. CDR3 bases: TGTGCCAGCAGCGGAGTTACCGGGACAGGGGTGACTGAAGCTTTCTTT.

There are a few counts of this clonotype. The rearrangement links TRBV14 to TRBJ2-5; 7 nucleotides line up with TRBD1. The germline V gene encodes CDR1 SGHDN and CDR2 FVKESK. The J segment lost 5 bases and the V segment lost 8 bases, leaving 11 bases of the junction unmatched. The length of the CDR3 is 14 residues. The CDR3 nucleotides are TGTGCCAGCGCTATGCAACAGGGGATGGAGACCCAGTACTTC. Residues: CASAMQQGMETQYF.